The 11 T cell receptor beta chains listed next were all sequenced from one sample in a study of PD-1 blockade in classical Hodgkin lymphoma. The assay was immunoSEQ multiplex PCR, and TCRdb's table has in-frame clones only and misses some. Among 100,000 or so clones listed, about nine tenths were seen once. The time point was: cycle 4 day 1 (C4D1), after five to seven weeks of nivolumab. Relapses following autologous stem cell transplantation were seen in all patients, with brentuximab vedotin exposure varying. The sequenced sample was peripheral blood mononuclear cells (PBMCs), obtained before the fourth cycle of nivolumab. These receptors originate from a human donor with classical Hodgkin lymphoma.

J is TRBJ1-3 and V is TRBV5-1, with 7 positions matching TRBD1. The V segment lost 3 bases and the J segment 0 bases; nucleotides outside the gene matches: 3. The CDR3 is made up of 15 amino acids. The germline V gene encodes CDR1 SGHRS and CDR2 YFSETQ. The CDR3 here is CASSWDSYSGNTIYF. The CDR3 bases are TGCGCCAGCAGCTGGGACAGTTACTCTGGAAACACCATATATTTT.

The V and J genes are TRBV2 and TRBJ1-2; D is uncertain. V was cut by 7 bases and J by 8 bases, with 14 bases left in between. Germline CDR1 SNHLY, CDR2 FYNNEI. The CDR3 runs 12 residues. CDR3 DNA sequence: TGTGCCAGCATCCAAGGGCCGGGGGGCTACACCTTC. This gives the protein CASIQGPGGYTF.

The chain has TRBV11-3 and TRBJ2-1; the D is unclear. The CDR3 contains 15 residues. V was shortened by 1 base and J by 6 bases, with 13 bases between the two germline ends. Germline V gives CDR1 SGHNT, CDR2 YENEEA. The CDR3 here is CASSLGVSTSNEQFF. Here the CDR3 DNA reads TGTGCCAGCAGCTTAGGGGTTAGCACCTCCAATGAGCAGTTCTTC. The variable domain in full, with the rest retrieved from reference TRBV11-3 and TRBJ2-1, is EAGVVQSPRYKIIEKKQPVAFWCNPISGHNTLYWYLQNLGQGPELLIRYENEEAVDDSQLPKDRFSAERLKGVDSTLKIQPAELGDSAVYLCASSLGVSTSNEQFFGPGTRLTVL.

The gene calls are TRBV2 and TRBJ2-1; D gene unclear. Germline V lookup: CDR1 SNHLY, CDR2 FYNNEI. V lost 5 bases, J lost 2 bases, and 7 bases lay in between. CDR3 size: 13 residues. CDR3 amino acids: CASSTQAYNEQFF. DNA of the CDR3: TGTGCCAGCAGTACCCAGGCCTACAATGAGCAGTTCTTC. The variable domain in full, with the rest retrieved from reference TRBV2 and TRBJ2-1, is EPEVTQTPSHQVTQMGQEVILRCVPISNHLYFYWYRQILGQKVEFLVSFYNNEISEKSEIFDDQFSVERPDGSNFTLKIRSTKLEDSAMYFCASSTQAYNEQFFGPGTRLTVL.

On this clone itself: At the DNA level, this CDR3 is encoded by other sequences in the same sample as well. The chain has TRBV7-9 and TRBJ2-3; D is undetermined. There are 13 residues in the CDR3. Germline CDR1 and CDR2: SEHNR and FQNEAQ (reference sequence). Trimming cost V 2 bases and J 1 base, with 4 bases left between them. The CDR3 reads CASSLTGTDTQYF. CDR3 bases: TGTGCCAGCAGCTTAACGGGCACAGATACGCAGTATTTT.

This clone came up once. DNA for the CDR3: TGTGCCAGCAGCTTAGTCAGCGAGCAGTACTTC. Its protein is CASSLVSEQYF. V is TRBV5-6 and J is TRBJ2-7; D call uncertain. Per germline, CDR1 SGHDT and CDR2 YYEEEE. V lost 2 bases and J lost 6, with 6 bases in between. This CDR3 spans 11 amino acids.

The gene calls are TRBV6-6 and TRBJ2-6, with TRBD1 as a possible D gene (6 bases). Trimming cost V 0 bases and J 15 bases, with 12 bases left between them. The V gene's germline CDR1 is MNHNY and CDR2 SVGAGI (reference sequence). The CDR3 totals 13 residues. The CDR3 region is CASSYSGTGPLTF. The CDR3 DNA reads TGTGCCAGCAGTTACTCTGGAACAGGGCCCCTGACTTTC.

This rearrangement joins TRBV4-1 to TRBJ2-7; D is possibly TRBD2 (6 bases). Germline V lookup: CDR1 MGHRA, CDR2 YSYEKL. The CDR3 is made up of 15 amino acids. Trimming pared 4 bases from V and 0 bases from J, leaving 13 bases between. CDR3 amino acids: CASSLGDSRSYEQYF. The CDR3 region has the DNA TGCGCCAGCAGCCTAGGGGACTCGCGCTCCTACGAGCAGTACTTC.

The V gene is TRBV19, the J gene TRBJ1-5, with D unresolved. Germline lookup yields CDR1 LNHDA and CDR2 SQIVND (reference sequence). CDR3 length: 14 residues. V lost 0 bases and J 5 bases, leaving 8 bases between the germline ends. CDR3 amino acids: CASSIEGSHQPQHF. CDR3 sequence (DNA): TGTGCCAGTAGTATAGAAGGGAGTCATCAGCCCCAGCATTTT.

The V and J genes are TRBV29-1 and TRBJ1-1, with TRBD1 matching 7 bases. The CDR3 is 13 residues long. Germline CDR1 reads SQVTM; CDR2 reads ANQGSEA. V was pared by 7 bases and J by 0 bases, with 5 bases of the junction left unmatched. This CDR3 reads CSGLTGMNTEAFF. In nucleotides, the CDR3 is TGCAGCGGCCTGACAGGGATGAACACTGAAGCTTTCTTT.

V and J are TRBV7-9 and TRBJ1-2; D is possibly TRBD1 (6 bases). The germline V gene encodes CDR1 SEHNR and CDR2 FQNEAQ (reference sequence). The CDR3 totals 13 residues. V lost 3 bases, J lost 5 bases, and 10 bases lay in between. The CDR3 DNA follows: TGTGCCAGCAGCTTTGGACAGCAGTATGGCTACACCTTC. Protein product: CASSFGQQYGYTF.